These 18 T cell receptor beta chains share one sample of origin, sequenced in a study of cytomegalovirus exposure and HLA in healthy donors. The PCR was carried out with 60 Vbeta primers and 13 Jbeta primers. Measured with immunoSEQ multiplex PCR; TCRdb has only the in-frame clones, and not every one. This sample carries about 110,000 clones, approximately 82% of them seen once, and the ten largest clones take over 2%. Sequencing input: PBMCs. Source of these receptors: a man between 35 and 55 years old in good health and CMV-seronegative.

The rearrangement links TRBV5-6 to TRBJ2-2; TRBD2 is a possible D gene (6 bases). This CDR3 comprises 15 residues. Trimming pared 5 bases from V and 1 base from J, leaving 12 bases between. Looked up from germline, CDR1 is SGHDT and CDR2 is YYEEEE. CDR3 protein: CASSTGTGNTGELFF. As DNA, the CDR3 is TGTGCCAGCAGTACCGGGACTGGGAACACCGGGGAGCTGTTTTTT.

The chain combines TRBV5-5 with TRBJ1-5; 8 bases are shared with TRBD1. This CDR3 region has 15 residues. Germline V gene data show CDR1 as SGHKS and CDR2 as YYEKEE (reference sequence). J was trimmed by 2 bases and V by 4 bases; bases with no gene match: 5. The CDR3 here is CASSLGQAGNQPQHF. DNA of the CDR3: TGTGCCAGCAGCCTGGGACAGGCCGGCAATCAGCCCCAGCATTTT.

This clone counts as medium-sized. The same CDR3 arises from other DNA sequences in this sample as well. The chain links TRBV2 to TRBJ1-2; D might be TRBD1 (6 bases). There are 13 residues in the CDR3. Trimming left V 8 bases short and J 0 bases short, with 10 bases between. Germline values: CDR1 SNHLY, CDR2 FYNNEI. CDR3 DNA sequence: TGTGCCAGCGGACAGTCCCCTAACTATGGCTACACCTTC. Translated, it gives CASGQSPNYGYTF.

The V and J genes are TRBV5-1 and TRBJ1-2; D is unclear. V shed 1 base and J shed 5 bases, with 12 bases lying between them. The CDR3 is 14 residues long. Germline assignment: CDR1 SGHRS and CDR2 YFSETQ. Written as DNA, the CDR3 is TGCGCCAGCAGCTTGTCGTTCAGCGAATATGGCTACACCTTC. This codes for CASSLSFSEYGYTF.

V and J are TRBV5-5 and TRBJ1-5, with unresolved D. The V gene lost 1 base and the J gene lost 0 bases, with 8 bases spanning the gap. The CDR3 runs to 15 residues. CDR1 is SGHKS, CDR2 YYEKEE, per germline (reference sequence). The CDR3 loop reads CASSLSGYSNQPQHF. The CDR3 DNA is TGTGCCAGCAGCTTGTCGGGATATAGCAATCAGCCCCAGCATTTT.

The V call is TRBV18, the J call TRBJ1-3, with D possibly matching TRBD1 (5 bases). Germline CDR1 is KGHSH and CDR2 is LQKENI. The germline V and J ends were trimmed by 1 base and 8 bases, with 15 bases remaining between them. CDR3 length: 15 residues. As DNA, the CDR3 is TGTGCCAGCTCACCACTTCTGGACACGTCGGACACCATATATTTT. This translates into CASSPLLDTSDTIYF.

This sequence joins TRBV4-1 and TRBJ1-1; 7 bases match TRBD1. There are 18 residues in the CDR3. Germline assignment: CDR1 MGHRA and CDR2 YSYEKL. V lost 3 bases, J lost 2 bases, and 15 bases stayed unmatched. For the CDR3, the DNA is TGCGCCAGCAGCCAGGAGATACAGGGGCGCCCTTTTAACACTGAAGCTTTCTTT. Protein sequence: CASSQEIQGRPFNTEAFF.

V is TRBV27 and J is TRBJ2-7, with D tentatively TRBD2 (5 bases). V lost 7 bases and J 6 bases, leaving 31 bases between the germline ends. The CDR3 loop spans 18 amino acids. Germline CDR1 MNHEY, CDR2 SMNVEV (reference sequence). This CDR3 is CASTSWGSGSRRTGEQYF. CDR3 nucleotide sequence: TGTGCCAGCACAAGTTGGGGATCCGGCAGCAGGAGGACCGGCGAGCAGTACTTC.

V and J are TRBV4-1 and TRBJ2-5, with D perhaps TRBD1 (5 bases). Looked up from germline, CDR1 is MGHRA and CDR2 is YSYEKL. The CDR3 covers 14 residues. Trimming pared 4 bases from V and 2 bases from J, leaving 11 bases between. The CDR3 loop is CASSRMGLQETQYF. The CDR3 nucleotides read TGCGCCAGCAGCCGCATGGGGCTGCAAGAGACCCAGTACTTC.

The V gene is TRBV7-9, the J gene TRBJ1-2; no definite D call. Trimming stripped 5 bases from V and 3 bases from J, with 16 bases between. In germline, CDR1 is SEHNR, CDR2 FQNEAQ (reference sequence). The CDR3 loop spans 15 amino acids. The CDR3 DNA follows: TGTGCCAGCAGCGATATACAGCGGCAAGACTATGGCTACACCTTC. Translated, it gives CASSDIQRQDYGYTF.

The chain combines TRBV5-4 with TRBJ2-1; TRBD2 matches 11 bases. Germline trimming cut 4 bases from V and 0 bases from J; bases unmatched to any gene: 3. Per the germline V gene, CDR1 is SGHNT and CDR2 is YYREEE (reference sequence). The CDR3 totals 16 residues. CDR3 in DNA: TGTGCCAGCAGCGCCGGGACTAGCGGCTCCTACAATGAGCAGTTCTTC. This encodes CASSAGTSGSYNEQFF.

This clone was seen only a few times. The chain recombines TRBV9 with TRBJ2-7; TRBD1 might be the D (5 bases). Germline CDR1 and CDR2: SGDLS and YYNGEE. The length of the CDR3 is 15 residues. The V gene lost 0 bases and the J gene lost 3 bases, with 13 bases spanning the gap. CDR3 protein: CASSVEGAGSYEQYF. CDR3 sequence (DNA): TGTGCCAGCAGCGTAGAAGGGGCCGGCAGCTACGAGCAGTACTTC.

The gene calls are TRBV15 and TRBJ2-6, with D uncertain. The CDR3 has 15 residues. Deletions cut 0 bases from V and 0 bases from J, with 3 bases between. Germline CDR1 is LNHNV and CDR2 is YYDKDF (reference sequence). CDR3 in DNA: TGTGCCACCAGCAGAGAGAGCTCTGGGGCCAACGTCCTGACTTTC. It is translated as CATSRESSGANVLTF.

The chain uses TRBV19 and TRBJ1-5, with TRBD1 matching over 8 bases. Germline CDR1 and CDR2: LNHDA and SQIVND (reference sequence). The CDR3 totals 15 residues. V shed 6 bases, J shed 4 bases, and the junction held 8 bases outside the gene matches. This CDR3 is CASRQTGGLNQPQHF. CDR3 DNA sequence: TGTGCCAGTAGACAAACAGGGGGTCTTAATCAGCCCCAGCATTTT.

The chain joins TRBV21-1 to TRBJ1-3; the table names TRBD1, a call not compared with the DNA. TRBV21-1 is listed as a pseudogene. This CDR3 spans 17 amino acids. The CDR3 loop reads CASRRQGLAQTGNTIYF. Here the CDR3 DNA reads TGTGCCAGCAGACGGCAGGGATTAGCCCAAACTGGAAACACCATATATTTT.

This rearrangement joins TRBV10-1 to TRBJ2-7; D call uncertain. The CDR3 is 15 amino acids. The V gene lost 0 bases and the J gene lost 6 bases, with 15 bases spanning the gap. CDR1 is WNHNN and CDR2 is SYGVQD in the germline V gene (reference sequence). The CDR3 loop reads CASSESMLKSGEQYF. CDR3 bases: TGCGCCAGCAGTGAGTCTATGCTGAAATCGGGCGAGCAGTACTTC.

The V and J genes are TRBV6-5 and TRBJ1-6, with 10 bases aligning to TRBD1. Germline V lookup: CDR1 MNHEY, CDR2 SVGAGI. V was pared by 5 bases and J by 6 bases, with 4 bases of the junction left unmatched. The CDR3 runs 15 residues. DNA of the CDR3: TGTGCCAGCAGTGGGGACAGGGGTGGTAATTCACCCCTCCACTTT. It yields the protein CASSGDRGGNSPLHF.

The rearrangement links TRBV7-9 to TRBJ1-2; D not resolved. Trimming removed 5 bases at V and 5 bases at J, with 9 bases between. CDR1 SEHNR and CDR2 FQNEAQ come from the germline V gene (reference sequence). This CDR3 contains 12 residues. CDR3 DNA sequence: TGTGCCAGCAGCCTCGTCGGGTATGGCTACACCTTC. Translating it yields CASSLVGYGYTF.